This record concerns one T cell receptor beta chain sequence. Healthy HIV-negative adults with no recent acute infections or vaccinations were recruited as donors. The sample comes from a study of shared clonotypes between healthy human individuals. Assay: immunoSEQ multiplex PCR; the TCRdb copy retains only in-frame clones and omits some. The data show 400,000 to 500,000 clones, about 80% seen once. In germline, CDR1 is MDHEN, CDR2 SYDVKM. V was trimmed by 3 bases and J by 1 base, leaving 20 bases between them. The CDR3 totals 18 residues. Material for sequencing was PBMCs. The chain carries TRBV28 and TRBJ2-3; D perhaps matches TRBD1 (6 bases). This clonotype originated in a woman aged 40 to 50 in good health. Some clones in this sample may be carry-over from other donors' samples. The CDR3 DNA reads TGTGCCAGCAGTTTGCGCGGCCCTAGGACAGTCGGCACAGATACGCAGTATTTT. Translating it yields CASSLRGPRTVGTDTQYF.